This passage covers 23 T cell receptor beta chains from one sample sequenced in a study of T cell repertoires in cytomegalovirus infection. TCRdb passed the reads through MiXCR, listing each CDR3 protein once. This table holds roughly 500,000 distinct CDR3 sequences, 30% to 40% found once. These receptors have no identified antigens. The material sequenced was cultured PBMCs, taken from culture after CMV antigen stimulation. The receptors here all came from a human donor in good health (CMV status not recorded). Some clones in this sample may be carry-over from other donors' samples.

This clonotype was observed many times. This chain connects TRBV6-5 to TRBJ2-3, with unresolved D. V was clipped by 2 bases and J by 0 bases, with 9 bases between them. CDR3 length: 15 residues. CDR1 and CDR2 from the germline V gene are MNHEY and SVGAGI. CDR3 residues: CASSYRVTSTDTQYF. The CDR3 DNA reads as TGTGCCAGCAGTTACAGGGTAACTAGCACAGATACGCAGTATTTT.

V gene TRBV6-2 or TRBV6-3 combines with J gene TRBJ1-1, with unresolved D. Germline V gives CDR1 MNHEY, CDR2 SVGEGT. The CDR3 sequence is 14 residues long. V dropped 6 bases and J dropped 2 bases, with 13 bases sitting between them. This CDR3 is CASSYGVENTEAFF. The DNA of the CDR3 is TGTGCCAGCAGCTACGGGGTTGAAAACACTGAAGCTTTCTTT.

This chain connects TRBV4-3 to TRBJ2-4; 7 bases line up with TRBD2. The germline V gene encodes CDR1 LGHNA and CDR2 YSLEER. The CDR3 runs to 16 residues. With V trimmed by 3 bases and J by 0 bases, 5 bases remained unmatched. CDR3 residues: CASSQGVAGAKNIQYF. Here the CDR3 DNA reads TGCGCCAGCAGCCAGGGAGTAGCGGGAGCCAAAAACATTCAGTACTTC.

Ten or more counts support this clonotype. V is TRBV7-2 and J is TRBJ1-1, with 9 bases identical to TRBD1. This CDR3 comprises 14 residues. V lost 1 base and J lost 4; bases outside the gene matches: 1. Germline CDR1 is SGHTA and CDR2 is FQGNSA. CDR3 nucleotide sequence: TGTGCCAGCAGCTTAGGGACAGGGGTCACTGAAGCTTTCTTT. Translation gives CASSLGTGVTEAFF.

The rearrangement uses TRBV20-1 and TRBJ2-1; 9 nucleotides agree with TRBD2. The CDR3 runs to 14 residues. V trimming: 4 bases; J trimming: 2 bases; junction bases outside the gene matches: 3. Looked up from germline, CDR1 is DFQATT and CDR2 is SNEGSKA (reference sequence). The CDR3 DNA follows: TGCAGTGCTATCCTAGCGGGAACCTACAATGAGCAGTTCTTC. Translated, it gives CSAILAGTYNEQFF.

The V and J genes are TRBV4-1 and TRBJ1-2; a possible D gene is TRBD1 (5 bases). This CDR3 contains 15 residues. CDR1 and CDR2 from the germline V gene are MGHRA and YSYEKL. Trimming pared 0 bases from V and 8 bases from J, leaving 16 bases between. CDR3 in DNA: TGCGCCAGCAGCCAAGAAGACAGCCTTCTATTCGGCTACACCTTC. Translation gives CASSQEDSLLFGYTF.

The chain is built from TRBV12-3 or TRBV12-4 and TRBJ1-5, with a possible D match to TRBD1 (6 bases). Between the trimmed V and J ends, which lost 5 bases and 2 bases, there was a span of 25 bases. This CDR3 region has 19 residues. CDR3 sequence: CASSPPYRVSNRGNQPQHF. The CDR3 DNA is TGTGCCAGCAGTCCCCCGTACAGGGTTTCCAACCGGGGCAATCAGCCCCAGCATTTT.

The J gene is TRBJ1-2, the V gene TRBV2; TRBD1 matches at 9 bases. Germline V gene sequence: CDR1 SNHLY, CDR2 FYNNEI. V lost 5 bases, J lost 7 bases, and 2 bases stayed unmatched. This CDR3 comprises 12 residues. The CDR3 sequence is CASSWTGAGYTF. Written as DNA, the CDR3 is TGTGCCAGCAGTTGGACAGGGGCTGGCTACACCTTC.

The chain combines TRBV11-3 with TRBJ1-2; 9 bases map to TRBD1. V was clipped by 5 bases and J by 3 bases; unmatched bases: 4. CDR1 SGHNT and CDR2 YENEEA come from the germline V gene. The CDR3 runs to 14 residues. Here the CDR3 DNA reads TGTGCCAGCAGCCCCCGGACAGGGGACTATGGCTACACCTTC. This codes for CASSPRTGDYGYTF.

This clonotype was detected once. V is TRBV7-8 and J is TRBJ1-4, with a tentative D call TRBD1 (6 bases). The V end was cut by 5 bases, the J end by 7 bases, with 20 bases between. Germline V gene sequence: CDR1 SGHVS, CDR2 FQNEAQ. CDR3 length: 16 residues. DNA of the CDR3: TGTGCCAGCAGCCCGCCCGGGGGGGGGCTTCGTGAAAAACTGTTTTTT. It is translated as CASSPPGGGLREKLFF.

This clonotype was seen only a few times. The chain has TRBV6-5 and TRBJ2-7; no definite D call. Germline CDR1 is MNHEY and CDR2 is SVGAGI. The CDR3 is made up of 14 amino acids. Deletions cut 1 base from V and 2 bases from J, with 9 bases between. In nucleotides, the CDR3 is TGTGCCAGCAGTTACTTTCGGCAGCCCTACGAGCAGTACTTC. Amino acids: CASSYFRQPYEQYF.

The CDR3 sequence: CASSTQWNTEAFF. The CDR3 nucleotides read TGTGCCAGCAGCACTCAGTGGAACACTGAAGCTTTCTTT. The V call is TRBV27, the J call TRBJ1-1; D not resolved. The V end lost 6 bases, the J end lost 1 base, and 9 bases lay between the germline ends. From germline, CDR1 is MNHEY and CDR2 SMNVEV (reference sequence). The CDR3 is 13 residues long.

This clonotype has a handful of counts. This sequence joins TRBV20-1 and TRBJ2-1, with D unclear. CDR1 and CDR2 from the germline V gene are DFQATT and SNEGSKA (reference sequence). V was cut by 3 bases and J by 8 bases, with 23 bases left in between. This CDR3 has 16 amino acids. CDR3 bases: TGCAGTGCTAGGGACCAGCTAGTCTCCTCTATGGATGAGCAGTTCTTC. As protein: CSARDQLVSSMDEQFF.

This clonotype was recorded a few times. The genes are TRBV20-1 and TRBJ2-7; 7 bases map to TRBD2. The CDR3 extends over 14 amino acids. Germline lookup yields CDR1 DFQATT and CDR2 SNEGSKA (reference sequence). J gave up 3 bases and V 1 base, and 6 bases lay outside the gene matches. CDR3 protein: CSARVGTTHYEQYF. For the CDR3, the DNA is TGCAGTGCTAGAGTTGGGACTACCCACTACGAGCAGTACTTC.

Ten or more counts support this clonotype. The rearrangement uses TRBV7-9 and TRBJ2-2, with D possibly being TRBD2 (6 bases). This CDR3 region has 13 residues. The germline V gene encodes CDR1 SEHNR and CDR2 FQNEAQ (reference sequence). The V end was cut by 9 bases, the J end by 1 base, with 9 bases between. The CDR3 spells CASRLENTGELFF. CDR3 DNA: TGTGCCAGTCGACTAGAGAACACCGGGGAGCTGTTTTTT.

In the case of this clonotype: One end of the junction fails to match germline, which may point to a read error. The gene calls are TRBV7-8 and TRBJ1-2; D is ambiguous. CDR1 SGHVS and CDR2 FQNEAQ come from the germline V gene. CDR3 size: 15 residues. In DNA, the CDR3 is TGTGCCAGCAGCCTAGCGGTCGGGGTTAACTATGGCTACACCTTC. Translating it yields CASSLAVGVNYGYTF.

The chain has TRBV20-1 and TRBJ1-1; D is ambiguous. This CDR3 comprises 16 residues. The ends were cut back, 0 bases at V and 1 base at J, with 15 bases in the middle. CDR1 and CDR2 (germline): DFQATT, SNEGSKA (reference sequence). The CDR3 protein is CSARDQSRISNTEAFF. CDR3 DNA sequence: TGCAGTGCTAGAGATCAATCGAGGATATCGAACACTGAAGCTTTCTTT.

The V and J genes are TRBV11-3 and TRBJ1-4; perhaps TRBD1 as D (6 bases). V was clipped by 5 bases and J by 3 bases, with 10 bases between them. Germline V lookup: CDR1 SGHNT, CDR2 YENEEA. CDR3 length: 14 amino acids. The DNA for the CDR3 is TGTGCCAGCAGCCGGGCAGGGGCTAATGAAAAACTGTTTTTT. Protein product: CASSRAGANEKLFF.

As to this clonotype: Since the CDR3 does not end with the conserved phenylalanine or tryptophan, this likely comes from a read error. V is TRBV12-3 or TRBV12-4 and J is TRBJ1-2; TRBD1 might be the D (6 bases). Trimming took 4 bases from V and 5 from J, leaving 11 bases between them. The CDR3 runs 13 residues. The CDR3 protein is CASSWTESYGYTL. The CDR3 bases are TGTGCCAGCAGTTGGACAGAGAGTTATGGCTACACCTTA.

The sample holds a few counts of this clonotype. V gene TRBV28 combines with J gene TRBJ1-5; D gene uncertain. Germline V lookup: CDR1 MDHEN, CDR2 SYDVKM. The germline V and J ends were trimmed by 6 bases and 4 bases, with 16 bases remaining between them. The CDR3 totals 15 residues. CDR3 protein: CASSPASQSNQPQHF. In DNA form, the CDR3 reads TGTGCCAGCAGCCCCGCCTCCCAGAGTAATCAGCCCCAGCATTTT. Using reference TRBV28 and TRBJ1-5 for the parts outside the CDR3, the full variable domain is DVKVTQSSRYLVKRTGEKVFLECVQDMDHENMFWYRQDPGLGLRLIYFSYDVKMKEKGDIPEGYSVSREKKERFSLILESASTNQTSMYLCASSPASQSNQPQHFGDGTRLSIL.

The chain has TRBV7-2 and TRBJ1-4; the D gene is possibly TRBD1 (5 bases). Germline-derived CDR1 and CDR2 are SGHTA and FQGNSA. Trimming pared 1 base from V and 7 bases from J, leaving 13 bases between. CDR3 size: 15 residues. The DNA of the CDR3 is TGTGCCAGCAGCTTAGGAGTTGGGGCAAGTGAAAAACTGTTTTTT. Translation: CASSLGVGASEKLFF.

V and J are TRBV6-8 and TRBJ2-7; TRBD2 is a possible D gene (5 bases). Trimming took off 2 bases at V and 1 base at J, with 12 bases between the two ends. CDR1 and CDR2 from the germline V gene are MNHGY and SAAAGT. The CDR3 spans 15 residues. The CDR3 loop reads CASSYRREGSYEQYF. The CDR3 DNA is TGTGCCAGCAGTTACCGACGAGAGGGTTCCTACGAGCAGTACTTC.

The chain employs TRBV28 and TRBJ2-1, with D possibly being TRBD2 (6 bases). CDR1 and CDR2 (germline): MDHEN, SYDVKM. Trimming took 7 bases from V and 0 from J, leaving 16 bases between them. This CDR3 is 16 amino acids long. CDR3 region: CASNSWRGRSYNEQFF. The DNA of the CDR3 is TGTGCCAGCAATTCTTGGCGGGGCCGCTCCTACAATGAGCAGTTCTTC.